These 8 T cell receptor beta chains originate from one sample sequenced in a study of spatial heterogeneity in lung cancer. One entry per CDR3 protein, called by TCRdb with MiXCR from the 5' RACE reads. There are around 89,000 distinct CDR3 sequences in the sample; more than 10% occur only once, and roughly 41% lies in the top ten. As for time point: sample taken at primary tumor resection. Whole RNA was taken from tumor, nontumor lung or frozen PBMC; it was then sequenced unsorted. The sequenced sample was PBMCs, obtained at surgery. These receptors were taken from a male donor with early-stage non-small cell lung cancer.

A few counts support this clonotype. CDR3 in amino acids: CASGRWWSTDTQYF. For the CDR3, the DNA is TGTGCCAGCGGTCGTTGGTGGAGCACAGATACGCAGTATTTT. This chain links TRBV7-2 with TRBJ2-3, with unresolved D. The CDR3 totals 14 residues. Germline V gene sequence: CDR1 SGHTA, CDR2 FQGNSA. Trimming took 8 bases from V and 0 from J, leaving 12 bases between them.

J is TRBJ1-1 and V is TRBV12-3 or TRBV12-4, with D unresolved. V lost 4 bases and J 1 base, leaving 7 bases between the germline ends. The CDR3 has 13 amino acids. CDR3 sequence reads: CASSSAGNTEAFF. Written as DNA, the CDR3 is TGTGCCAGCAGTTCCGCAGGGAACACTGAAGCTTTCTTT.

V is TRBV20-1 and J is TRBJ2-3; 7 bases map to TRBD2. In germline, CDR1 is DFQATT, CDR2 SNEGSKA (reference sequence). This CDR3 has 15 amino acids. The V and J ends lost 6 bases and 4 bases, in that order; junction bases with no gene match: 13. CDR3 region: CSAPDLGEGPDTQYF. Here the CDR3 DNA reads TGCAGTGCCCCGGACCTGGGGGAGGGCCCAGATACGCAGTATTTT.

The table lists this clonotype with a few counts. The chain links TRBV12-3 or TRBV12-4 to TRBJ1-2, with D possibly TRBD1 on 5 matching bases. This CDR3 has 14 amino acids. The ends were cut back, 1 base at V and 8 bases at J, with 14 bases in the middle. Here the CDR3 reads CASSLEGTFWGYTF. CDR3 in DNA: TGTGCCAGCAGTTTAGAGGGGACTTTCTGGGGCTACACCTTC.

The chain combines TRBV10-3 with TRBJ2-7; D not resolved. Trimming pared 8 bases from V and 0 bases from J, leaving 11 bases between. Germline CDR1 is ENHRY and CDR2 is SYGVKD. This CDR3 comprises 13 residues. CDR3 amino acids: CAIADLSSYEQYF. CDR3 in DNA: TGTGCCATCGCCGACCTGAGCTCCTACGAGCAGTACTTC.

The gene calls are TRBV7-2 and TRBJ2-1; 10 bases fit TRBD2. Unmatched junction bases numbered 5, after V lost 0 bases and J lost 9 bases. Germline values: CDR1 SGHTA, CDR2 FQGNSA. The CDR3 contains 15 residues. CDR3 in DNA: TGTGCCAGCAGCTTAGCGTGGACTAGCGGAGGTGAGCAGTTCTTC. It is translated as CASSLAWTSGGEQFF.

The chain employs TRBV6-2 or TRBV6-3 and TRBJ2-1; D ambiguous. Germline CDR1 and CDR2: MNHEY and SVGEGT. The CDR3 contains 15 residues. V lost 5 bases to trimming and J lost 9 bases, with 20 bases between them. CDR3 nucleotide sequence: TGTGCCAGCAGTACCCCTGGACGCTCCTCCAGTGAGCAGTTCTTC. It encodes CASSTPGRSSSEQFF.

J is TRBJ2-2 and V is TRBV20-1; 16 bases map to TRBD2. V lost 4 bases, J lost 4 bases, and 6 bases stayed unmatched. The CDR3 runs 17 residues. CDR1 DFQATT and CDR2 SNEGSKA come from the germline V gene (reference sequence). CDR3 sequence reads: CSATTGLAGGSTGELFF. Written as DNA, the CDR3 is TGCAGTGCTACTACGGGACTAGCGGGAGGGAGCACCGGGGAGCTGTTTTTT.